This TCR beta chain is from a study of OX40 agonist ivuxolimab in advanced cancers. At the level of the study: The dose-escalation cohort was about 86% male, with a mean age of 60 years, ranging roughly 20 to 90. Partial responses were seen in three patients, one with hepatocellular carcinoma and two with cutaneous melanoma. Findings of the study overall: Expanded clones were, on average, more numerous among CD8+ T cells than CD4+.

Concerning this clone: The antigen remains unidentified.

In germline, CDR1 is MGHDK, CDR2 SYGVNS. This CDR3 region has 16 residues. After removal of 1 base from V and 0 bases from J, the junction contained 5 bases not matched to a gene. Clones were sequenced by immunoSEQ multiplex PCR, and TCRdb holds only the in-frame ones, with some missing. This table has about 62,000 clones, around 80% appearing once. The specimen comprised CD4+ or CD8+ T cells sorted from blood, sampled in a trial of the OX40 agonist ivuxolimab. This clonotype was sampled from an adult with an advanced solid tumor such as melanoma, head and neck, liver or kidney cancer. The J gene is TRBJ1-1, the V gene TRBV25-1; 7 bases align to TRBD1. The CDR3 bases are TGTGCCAGCAGTGAATGGGACAGTCTCATGAACACTGAAGCTTTCTTT. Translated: CASSEWDSLMNTEAFF.